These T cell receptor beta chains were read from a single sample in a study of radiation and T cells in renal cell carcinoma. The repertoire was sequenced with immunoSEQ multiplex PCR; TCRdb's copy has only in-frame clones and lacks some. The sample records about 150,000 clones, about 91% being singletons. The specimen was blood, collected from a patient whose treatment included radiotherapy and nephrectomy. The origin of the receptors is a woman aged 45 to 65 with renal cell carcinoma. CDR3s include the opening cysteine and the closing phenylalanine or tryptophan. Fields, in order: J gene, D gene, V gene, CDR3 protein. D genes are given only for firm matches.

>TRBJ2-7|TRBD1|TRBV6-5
CASRAPGTGDPYF
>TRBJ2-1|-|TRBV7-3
CASSPYGGSSYNEQFF
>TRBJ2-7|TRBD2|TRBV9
CASSVDGGTLYEQYF
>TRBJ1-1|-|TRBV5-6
CASSFREFGTEAFF
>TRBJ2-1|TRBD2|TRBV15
CATSRGGSDRNEQFF
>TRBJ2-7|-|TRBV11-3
CASSLGRGVWGNYEQYF
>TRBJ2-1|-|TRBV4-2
CASSQGESGSYNEQFF
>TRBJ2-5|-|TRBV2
CASRAGQSIQETQYF
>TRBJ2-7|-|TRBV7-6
CASSLAFGDIYEQYF
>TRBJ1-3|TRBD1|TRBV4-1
CASSRAMTGISGNTIYF
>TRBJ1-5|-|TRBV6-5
CASDIQYSNQPQHF
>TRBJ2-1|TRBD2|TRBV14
CASSHDPGLAGRTYYNEQFF
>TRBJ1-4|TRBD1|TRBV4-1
CASSQNRGTNEKLFF
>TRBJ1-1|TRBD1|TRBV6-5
CASSYSGQGYIEAFF
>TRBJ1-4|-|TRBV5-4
CASSLALDPAEKLFF
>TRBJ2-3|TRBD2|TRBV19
CASSIGGGRTDTQYF
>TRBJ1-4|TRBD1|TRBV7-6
CASSLVSPGQGYEKLFF
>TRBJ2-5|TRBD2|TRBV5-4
CASSERGGEEETQYF
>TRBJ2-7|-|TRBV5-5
CASSFWINSYEQYF
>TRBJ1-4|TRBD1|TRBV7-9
CASSSDRGDEKLFF
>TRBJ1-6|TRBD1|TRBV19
CASTHRGSYNSPLHF
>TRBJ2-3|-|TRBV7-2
CASSYTSWGTDTQYF